The source of this TCR beta chain is a study of blood T cell repertoires in COVID-19. About the research overall: The samples span acute and convalescent COVID-19 from the United States, Italy and Spain.

Assay used: immunoSEQ multiplex PCR; TCRdb lists only in-frame clones, some missing. The data show 30,000 to 45,000 clones, roughly 88% seen once. This CDR3 is built from 14 residues. Germline CDR1 SGHRS, CDR2 YFSETQ. V lost 4 bases and J 0 bases, leaving 8 bases between the germline ends. The chain combines TRBV5-1 with TRBJ1-3; D remains unclear. Sample: peripheral blood. This TCR was recovered from a man aged 65 to 79 with acute or convalescent COVID-19. CDR3 protein: CASSEGSSGNTIYF. The DNA for the CDR3 is TGCGCCAGCAGCGAAGGGAGCTCTGGAAACACCATATATTTT.